A single sample is the source of the 17 T cell receptor beta chains below, sequenced in a study of T cell responses to AZD1222 COVID-19 vaccine. Produced via immunoSEQ multiplex PCR; TCRdb's table is partial and in-frame only. The sample records 150,000 or so clones, around 93% being singletons. The source material was peripheral blood, sampled on day 0 of AZD1222 vaccination. All receptors come from an adult in good health.

About this clone itself: At one end, the junction sequence differs from germline, possibly due to a read error. The rearrangement links TRBV24-1 to TRBJ2-1; possible D gene TRBD2, 6 bases. Looked up from germline, CDR1 is KGHDR and CDR2 is SFDVKD. The CDR3 sequence is 16 residues long. The CDR3 region is CATSGLGGLPNNEQFF. The CDR3 DNA follows: TGTGCCACCAGTGGTTTGGGGGGACTTCCGAACAATGAGCAGTTCTTC.

The chain links TRBV18 to TRBJ2-5, with D maybe TRBD1 (5 bases). The CDR3 spans 14 residues. Germline CDR1 is KGHSH and CDR2 is LQKENI. The V and J ends lost 3 bases and 5 bases respectively, with 13 bases between them. DNA for the CDR3: TGTGCCAGCTCACCGGGCCAGGGCTCGGAGACCCAGTACTTC. This sequence encodes CASSPGQGSETQYF.

The chain links TRBV15 to TRBJ2-1, with D uncertain. The CDR3 extends over 13 amino acids. Per the germline V gene, CDR1 is LNHNV and CDR2 is YYDKDF (reference sequence). With 0 bases removed from V and 6 bases from J, the gap between germline ends came to 6 bases. CDR3 sequence (DNA): TGTGCCACCAGCAGAGATCCCCTCAATGAGCAGTTCTTC. Translation: CATSRDPLNEQFF.

J is TRBJ2-7 and V is TRBV23-1; D is possibly TRBD1 (6 bases). TRBV23-1 is assigned to the ORF class and has an uncertain function. Deletions cut 0 bases from V and 3 bases from J, with 18 bases between. The length of the CDR3 is 17 residues. CDR3 sequence: CASSQSQGRGRVYEQYF. The CDR3 nucleotides are TGCGCCAGCAGTCAATCGCAGGGCAGGGGAAGGGTCTACGAGCAGTACTTC.

V and J are TRBV18 and TRBJ1-1; D ambiguous. The germline V gene encodes CDR1 KGHSH and CDR2 LQKENI. V was cut by 3 bases and J by 0 bases, with 8 bases left in between. The CDR3 runs 14 residues. The DNA of the CDR3 is TGTGCCAGCTCACCTCGAGGTATGAACACTGAAGCTTTCTTT. It encodes CASSPRGMNTEAFF.

The chain uses TRBV5-1 and TRBJ2-3; weak D call: TRBD2 (6 bases). Between the trimmed V and J ends, which lost 2 bases and 0 bases, there was a span of 7 bases. The CDR3 runs to 14 residues. Germline V gives CDR1 SGHRS, CDR2 YFSETQ. The CDR3 DNA is TGCGCCAGCAGCTTTGGGACTAGCACAGATACGCAGTATTTT. This sequence encodes CASSFGTSTDTQYF.

The rearrangement links TRBV19 to TRBJ1-2; D remains unclear. This CDR3 spans 13 amino acids. V gave up 6 bases and J gave up 2 bases, with 10 bases separating them. In germline, CDR1 is LNHDA, CDR2 SQIVND (reference sequence). The CDR3 loop reads CASSWELNYGYTF. In DNA, the CDR3 is TGTGCCAGTAGCTGGGAGTTAAACTATGGCTACACCTTC.

The J gene is TRBJ2-1, the V gene TRBV10-3, with D perhaps TRBD1 or TRBD2 (5 bases each). With 7 bases removed from V and 0 bases from J, the gap between germline ends came to 19 bases. The CDR3 has 17 amino acids. Germline V gives CDR1 ENHRY, CDR2 SYGVKD. The CDR3 region has the DNA TGTGCCATCAATCCGGGACCCTTACCGAGCTCCTACAATGAGCAGTTCTTC. Translated, it gives CAINPGPLPSSYNEQFF.

The chain has TRBV28 and TRBJ1-5, with a tentative D call TRBD1 (6 bases). V lost 6 bases, J lost 0 bases, and 15 bases lay in between. This CDR3 contains 16 residues. The germline V gene encodes CDR1 MDHEN and CDR2 SYDVKM. CDR3 in amino acids: CASSKPATGSNQPQHF. CDR3 nucleotide sequence: TGTGCCAGCAGCAAGCCGGCGACAGGTAGCAATCAGCCCCAGCATTTT. The full variable domain, with the rest looked up from reference TRBV28 and TRBJ1-5, is DVKVTQSSRYLVKRTGEKVFLECVQDMDHENMFWYRQDPGLGLRLIYFSYDVKMKEKGDIPEGYSVSREKKERFSLILESASTNQTSMYLCASSKPATGSNQPQHFGDGTRLSIL.

The chain couples TRBV19 to TRBJ2-7, with D perhaps matching TRBD1 or TRBD2 (5 bases each). The CDR3 is 11 amino acids. CDR1 and CDR2 from the germline V gene are LNHDA and SQIVND (reference sequence). V was pared by 7 bases and J by 4 bases, with 8 bases between. DNA of the CDR3: TGTGCCAGTAAGAGGGGATACGAGCAGTACTTC. Protein: CASKRGYEQYF.

The chain joins TRBV6-5 to TRBJ2-1; D call uncertain. Trimming removed 5 bases at V and 6 bases at J, with 5 bases between. Germline CDR1 reads MNHEY; CDR2 reads SVGAGI. CDR3 length: 11 amino acids. CDR3 sequence (DNA): TGTGCCAGCAGTAAGCTCAATGAGCAGTTCTTC. It specifies CASSKLNEQFF.

The chain employs TRBV29-1 and TRBJ2-1; 9 nucleotides agree with TRBD1. In germline, CDR1 is SQVTM, CDR2 ANQGSEA. This CDR3 contains 15 residues. The V gene end was trimmed by 7 bases and the J gene end by 8 bases; junction bases not matched to a gene: 15. The CDR3 region is CSAMGVDRGADEQFF. The CDR3 DNA sequence: TGCAGCGCCATGGGCGTGGACAGGGGAGCTGATGAGCAGTTCTTC.

Worth noting for this clone: A read error may account for a junction end that differs from germline. V and J are TRBV7-7 and TRBJ1-1; 7 nucleotides agree with TRBD1. The CDR3 length is 13 residues. Germline CDR1 SSHAT, CDR2 FNYEAQ (reference sequence). This CDR3 reads CASSRDRNTEAFF. DNA for the CDR3: TGTGCTAGCAGTCGGGACAGAAACACTGAAGCTTTCTTT.

V is TRBV2 and J is TRBJ1-6; D is perhaps TRBD1 (5 bases). This CDR3 region has 16 residues. The V end was cut by 8 bases, the J end by 9 bases, with 23 bases between. The germline CDR1 and CDR2 sequences are SNHLY and FYNNEI. CDR3 coding DNA: TGTGCCAGCCTTATAGACGAGAAGGGAAGGGGTTCACCCCTCCACTTT. This encodes CASLIDEKGRGSPLHF.

In its sample, this clone was seen a few times. This chain uses TRBV28 with TRBJ1-5, with TRBD1 matching 7 bases. This CDR3 contains 17 residues. The J segment lost 0 bases and the V segment lost 10 bases, leaving 15 bases of the junction unmatched. The germline V gene encodes CDR1 MDHEN and CDR2 SYDVKM. The CDR3: CATSGQRRGYSNQPQHF. CDR3 in DNA: TGTGCCACCTCGGGACAGAGGAGGGGATATAGCAATCAGCCCCAGCATTTT.

This chain links TRBV2 with TRBJ2-2, with 8 bases identical to TRBD1. V dropped 0 bases and J dropped 4; count of bases not matched to a gene: 4. The germline V gene encodes CDR1 SNHLY and CDR2 FYNNEI. The CDR3 has 16 residues. DNA of the CDR3: TGTGCCAGCAGTGAAGCTGGGACAGGATTCACCGGGGAGCTGTTTTTT. This codes for CASSEAGTGFTGELFF.

The rearrangement links TRBV2 to TRBJ1-6, with D unresolved. Germline V gene sequence: CDR1 SNHLY, CDR2 FYNNEI. Trimming took 10 bases from V and 3 from J, leaving 16 bases between them. The length of the CDR3 is 15 residues. CDR3 protein: CATLLMGGYNSPLHF. CDR3 coding DNA: TGTGCCACTCTGCTAATGGGCGGCTATAATTCACCCCTCCACTTT. The full variable domain, completed using reference TRBV2 and TRBJ1-6, is EPEVTQTPSHQVTQMGQEVILRCVPISNHLYFYWYRQILGQKVEFLVSFYNNEISEKSEIFDDQFSVERPDGSNFTLKIRSTKLEDSAMYFCATLLMGGYNSPLHFGNGTRLTVT.